The rows below give T cell receptor beta chains drawn from one sample of a study of shared clonotypes between healthy human individuals. The method was immunoSEQ multiplex PCR; TCRdb's version includes in-frame clones alone and lacks a portion of them. The data contain 800,000 to 1,200,000 clones, around 78% of them singletons. Sequencing input: memory CD4+ T cells from PBMCs. The receptors stem from a man in his late teens or twenties in good health. Some clones in this sample may be carry-over from other donors' samples. Each CDR3 is given with its conserved first and last residue.

j_call: TRBJ2-5
v_call: TRBV4-1
cdr3_aa: CASSQGTASEQETQYF

j_call: TRBJ2-7
v_call: TRBV28
cdr3_aa: CASSRPFYEQYF

j_call: TRBJ1-2
v_call: TRBV30
cdr3_aa: CAWSVNRDYGYTF

j_call: TRBJ2-7
v_call: TRBV2
cdr3_aa: CASRVLGYEQYF

j_call: TRBJ2-1
v_call: TRBV5-4
cdr3_aa: CASRTTGEGHEQFF

j_call: TRBJ2-7
v_call: TRBV27
cdr3_aa: CASRGGRQTYEQYF

j_call: TRBJ2-1
v_call: TRBV6-5
cdr3_aa: CASRGTGINNEQFF

j_call: TRBJ1-1
v_call: TRBV6-1
cdr3_aa: CASSEARTLKNTEAFF

j_call: TRBJ2-3
v_call: TRBV9
cdr3_aa: CASSVGIENTQYF

j_call: TRBJ1-3
v_call: TRBV5-1
cdr3_aa: CASSLGQAGNTIYF

j_call: TRBJ2-2
v_call: TRBV10-1
cdr3_aa: CASSGQYGQNTGELFF